Here is one T cell receptor (beta chain) with its context. TCRdb's copy holds only in-frame clones and misses some; the assay was immunoSEQ multiplex PCR. The data show roughly 100,000 clones, roughly 90% seen once. The data were taken from a study of T cell responses to AZD1222 COVID-19 vaccine. The CDR3 length is 16 residues. Germline CDR1 is LNHDA and CDR2 is SQIVND (reference sequence). V shed 4 bases, J shed 5 bases, and the junction held 12 bases outside the gene matches. The source of this sequence is an adult in good health. The chain recombines TRBV19 with TRBJ2-3, with TRBD1 matching 7 bases. The specimen was peripheral blood, collected on day 0 of AZD1222 vaccination. The CDR3, as DNA: TGTGCCAGTAGTACCGGTAGGACAGGACCCAGAGATACGCAGTATTTT. Translation: CASSTGRTGPRDTQYF.